These T cell receptor beta chains were read from a single sample in a study of CD8+ T cells in alopecia areata. Here immunoSEQ multiplex PCR was the method, and the copy in TCRdb shows in-frame clones only, minus some. The table has tens of thousands of clones, approximately 61% seen once. This specimen was CD8+ T cells sorted from blood, taken at week 0. These receptors were obtained from a human donor with alopecia areata. CDR3s leave out the opening cysteine and the closing phenylalanine or tryptophan. Clone sizes are given selectively: once, few, many, or a class where the clone is expanded.

j_gene	abundance	v_gene	CDR3aa
TRBJ1-2	few	TRBV7-9	ASTAAMLNYGYT
TRBJ2-7	-	TRBV30	AWSEGQGYEQY
TRBJ2-3	-	TRBV4-1	ASSQDTDTQY
TRBJ2-1	-	TRBV9	ASSVAWTGLDNEQF
TRBJ2-1	-	TRBV27	ASSSELQGYNEQF
TRBJ1-1	-	TRBV5-1	ASSVTGNTEAF
TRBJ2-2	few	TRBV7-3	ASSLSGTELDTGELF
TRBJ2-7	few	TRBV4-1	ASSQSQGASYEQY
TRBJ1-1	few	TRBV19	ATSPGGTEAF
TRBJ2-7	-	TRBV29-1	SVGDYEQY
TRBJ2-7	-	TRBV27	ASSFLPGISYEQY
TRBJ2-3	-	TRBV25-1	ASSDRQDFSTDTQY
TRBJ2-1	once	TRBV11-2	ASSSPGTGNFNEQF
TRBJ1-2	-	TRBV15	ATLGQGHGYT
TRBJ1-1	-	TRBV30	AWRFGDLSEAF
TRBJ1-2	-	TRBV7-3	ASSYYRDGSNYGYT
TRBJ1-2	-	TRBV4-2	ASSPGQGIYGYT